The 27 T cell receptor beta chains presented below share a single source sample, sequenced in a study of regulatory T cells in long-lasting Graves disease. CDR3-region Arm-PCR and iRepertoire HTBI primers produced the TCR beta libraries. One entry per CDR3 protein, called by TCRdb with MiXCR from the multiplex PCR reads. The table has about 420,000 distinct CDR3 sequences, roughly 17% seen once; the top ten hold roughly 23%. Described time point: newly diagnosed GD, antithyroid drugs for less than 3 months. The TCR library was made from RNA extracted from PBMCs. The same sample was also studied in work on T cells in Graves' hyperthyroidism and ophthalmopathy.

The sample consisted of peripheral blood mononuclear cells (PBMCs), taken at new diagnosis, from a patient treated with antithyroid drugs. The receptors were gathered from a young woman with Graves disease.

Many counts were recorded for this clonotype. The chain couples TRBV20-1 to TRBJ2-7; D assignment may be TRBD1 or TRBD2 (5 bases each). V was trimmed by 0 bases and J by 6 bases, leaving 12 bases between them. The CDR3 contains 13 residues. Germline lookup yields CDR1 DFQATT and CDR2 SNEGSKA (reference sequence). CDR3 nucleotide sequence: TGCAGTGCTAGAGATGTTCGGGGCTCCGAGCAGTACTTC. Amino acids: CSARDVRGSEQYF.

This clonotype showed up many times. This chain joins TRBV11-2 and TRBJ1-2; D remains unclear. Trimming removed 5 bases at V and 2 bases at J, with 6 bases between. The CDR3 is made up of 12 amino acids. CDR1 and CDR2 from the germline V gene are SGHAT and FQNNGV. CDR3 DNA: TGTGCCAGCAGCATGGACAACTATGGCTACACCTTC. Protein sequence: CASSMDNYGYTF. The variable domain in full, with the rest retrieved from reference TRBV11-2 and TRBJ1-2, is EAGVAQSPRYKIIEKRQSVAFWCNPISGHATLYWYQQILGQGPKLLIQFQNNGVVDDSQLPKDRFSAERLKGVDSTLKIQPAKLEDSAVYLCASSMDNYGYTFGSGTRLTVV.

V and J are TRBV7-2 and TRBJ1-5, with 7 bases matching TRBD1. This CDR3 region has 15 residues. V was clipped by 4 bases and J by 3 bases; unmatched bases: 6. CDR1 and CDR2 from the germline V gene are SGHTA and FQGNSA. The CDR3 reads CASSSSTGNNQPQHF. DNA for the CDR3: TGTGCCAGCAGCTCCTCGACAGGGAACAATCAGCCCCAGCATTTT.

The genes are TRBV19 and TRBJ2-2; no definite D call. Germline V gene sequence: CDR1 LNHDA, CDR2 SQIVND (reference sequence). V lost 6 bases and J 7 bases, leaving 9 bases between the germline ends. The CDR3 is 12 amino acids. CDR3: CASRVMGGELFF. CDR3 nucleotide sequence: TGTGCCAGTAGAGTCATGGGCGGGGAGCTGTTTTTT.

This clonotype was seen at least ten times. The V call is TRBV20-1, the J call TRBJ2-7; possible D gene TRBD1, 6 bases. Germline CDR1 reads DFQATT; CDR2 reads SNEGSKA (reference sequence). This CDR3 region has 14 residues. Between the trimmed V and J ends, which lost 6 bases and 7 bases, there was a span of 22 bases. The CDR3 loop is CSAEQGPQWGEQYF. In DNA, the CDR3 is TGCAGTGCCGAACAGGGTCCCCAGTGGGGAGAGCAGTACTTC.

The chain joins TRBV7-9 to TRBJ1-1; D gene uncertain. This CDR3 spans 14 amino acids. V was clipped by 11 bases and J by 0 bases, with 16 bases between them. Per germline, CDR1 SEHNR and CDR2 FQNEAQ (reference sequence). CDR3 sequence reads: CASKGSGMNTEAFF. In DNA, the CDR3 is TGTGCCTCTAAGGGCAGCGGAATGAACACTGAAGCTTTCTTT. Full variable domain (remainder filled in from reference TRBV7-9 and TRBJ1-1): DTGVSQNPRHKITKRGQNVTFRCDPISEHNRLYWYRQTLGQGPEFLTYFQNEAQLEKSRLLSDRFSAERPKGSFSTLEIQRTEQGDSAMYLCASKGSGMNTEAFFGQGTRLTVV.

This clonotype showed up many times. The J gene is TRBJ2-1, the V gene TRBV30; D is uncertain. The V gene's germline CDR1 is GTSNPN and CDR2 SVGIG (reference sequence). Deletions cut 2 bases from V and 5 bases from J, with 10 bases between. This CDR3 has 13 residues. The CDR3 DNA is TGTGCCTGGAGTTTTACAATACACAATGAGCAGTTCTTC. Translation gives CAWSFTIHNEQFF.

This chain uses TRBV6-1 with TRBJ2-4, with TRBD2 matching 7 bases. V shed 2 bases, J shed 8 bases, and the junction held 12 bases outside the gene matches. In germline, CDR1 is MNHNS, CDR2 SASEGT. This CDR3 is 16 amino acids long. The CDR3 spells CASSEWGEGRGDIQYF. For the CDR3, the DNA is TGTGCCAGCAGTGAATGGGGGGAGGGCCGGGGGGACATTCAGTACTTC.

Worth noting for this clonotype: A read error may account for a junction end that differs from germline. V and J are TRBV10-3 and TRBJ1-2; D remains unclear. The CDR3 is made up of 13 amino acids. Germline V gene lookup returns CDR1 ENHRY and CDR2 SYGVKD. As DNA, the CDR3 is TGTGCCGTCAGTGTGGACGGCAACTATGGCTACACCTTC. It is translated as CAVSVDGNYGYTF.

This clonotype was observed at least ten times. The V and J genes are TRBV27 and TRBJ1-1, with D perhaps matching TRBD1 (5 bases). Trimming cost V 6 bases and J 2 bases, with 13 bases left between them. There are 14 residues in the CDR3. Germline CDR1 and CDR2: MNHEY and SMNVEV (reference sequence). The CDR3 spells CASRTRGRNTEAFF. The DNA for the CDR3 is TGTGCCAGCAGGACCCGGGGACGAAACACTGAAGCTTTCTTT.

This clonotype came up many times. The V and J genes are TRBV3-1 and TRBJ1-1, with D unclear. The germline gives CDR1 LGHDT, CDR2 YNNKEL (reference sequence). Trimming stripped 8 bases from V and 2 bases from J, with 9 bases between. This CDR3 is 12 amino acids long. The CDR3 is CASQRSNTEAFF. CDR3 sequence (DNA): TGTGCCAGCCAGAGGTCCAACACTGAAGCTTTCTTT.

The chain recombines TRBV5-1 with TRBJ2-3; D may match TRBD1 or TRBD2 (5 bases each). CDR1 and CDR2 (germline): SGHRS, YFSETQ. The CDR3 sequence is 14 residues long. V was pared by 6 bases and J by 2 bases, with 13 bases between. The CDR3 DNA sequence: TGCGCCAGCACCCGACAGCGGAACACAGATACGCAGTATTTT. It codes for CASTRQRNTDTQYF.

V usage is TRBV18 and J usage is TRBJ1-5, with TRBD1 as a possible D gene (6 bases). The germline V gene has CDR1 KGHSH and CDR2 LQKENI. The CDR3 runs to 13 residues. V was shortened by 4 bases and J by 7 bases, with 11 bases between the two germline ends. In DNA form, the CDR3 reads TGTGCCAGCTCACTAAACAGGGAACAGCCCCAGCATTTT. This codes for CASSLNREQPQHF. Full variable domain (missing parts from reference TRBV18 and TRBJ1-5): NAGVMQNPRHLVRRRGQEARLRCSPMKGHSHVYWYRQLPEEGLKFMVYLQKENIIDESGMPKERFSAEFPKEGPSILRIQQVVRGDSAAYFCASSLNREQPQHFGDGTRLSIL.

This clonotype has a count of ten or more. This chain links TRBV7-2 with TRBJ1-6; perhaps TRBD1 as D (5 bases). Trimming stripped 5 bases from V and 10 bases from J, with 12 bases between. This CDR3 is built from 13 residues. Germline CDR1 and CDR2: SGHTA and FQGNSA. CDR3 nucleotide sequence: TGTGCCAGCAGCCTCACGGGGGAATCACCCCTCCACTTT. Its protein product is CASSLTGESPLHF.

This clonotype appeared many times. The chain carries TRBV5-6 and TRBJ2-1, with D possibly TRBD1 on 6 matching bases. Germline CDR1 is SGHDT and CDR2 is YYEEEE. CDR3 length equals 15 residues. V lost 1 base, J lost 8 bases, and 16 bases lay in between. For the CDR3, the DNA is TGTGCCAGCAGCTTGATGCAGGGGCACTCCGATGAGCAGTTCTTC. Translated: CASSLMQGHSDEQFF. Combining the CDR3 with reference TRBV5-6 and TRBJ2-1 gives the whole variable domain DAGVTQSPTHLIKTRGQQVTLRCSPKSGHDTVSWYQQALGQGPQFIFQYYEEEERQRGNFPDRFSGHQFPNYSSELNVNALLLGDSALYLCASSLMQGHSDEQFFGPGTRLTVL.

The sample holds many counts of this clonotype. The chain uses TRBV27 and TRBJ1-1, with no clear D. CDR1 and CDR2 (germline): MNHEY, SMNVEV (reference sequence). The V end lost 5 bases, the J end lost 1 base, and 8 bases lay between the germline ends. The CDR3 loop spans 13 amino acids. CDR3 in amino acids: CASSSEWNTEAFF. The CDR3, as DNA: TGTGCCAGCAGTAGTGAGTGGAACACTGAAGCTTTCTTT.

CDR3 region: CASSHRSVNTEAFF. The CDR3 nucleotides are TGTGCCAGCAGCCACCGCTCAGTTAACACTGAAGCTTTCTTT. This chain connects TRBV6-2 or TRBV6-3 to TRBJ1-1; D call uncertain. This CDR3 contains 14 residues. Between the trimmed V and J ends, which lost 6 bases and 2 bases, there was a span of 13 bases. The germline V gene has CDR1 MNHEY and CDR2 SVGEGT.

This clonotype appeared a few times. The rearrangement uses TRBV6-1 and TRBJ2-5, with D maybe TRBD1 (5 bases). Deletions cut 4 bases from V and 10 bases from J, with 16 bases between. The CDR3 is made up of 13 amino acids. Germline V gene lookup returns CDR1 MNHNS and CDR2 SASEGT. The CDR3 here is CASSGGTRNIQYF. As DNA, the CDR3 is TGTGCCAGCAGTGGGGGCACCCGGAACATCCAGTACTTC.

Written as DNA, the CDR3 is TGTGCCAGCAGCCCCCGCGGGGGTGCCTCTGGGGCCAACGTCCTGACTTTC. Translation gives CASSPRGGASGANVLTF. J is TRBJ2-6 and V is TRBV9, with 7 bases identical to TRBD2. This CDR3 spans 17 amino acids. V shed 4 bases, J shed 0 bases, and the junction held 7 bases outside the gene matches. Germline CDR1 is SGDLS and CDR2 is YYNGEE.

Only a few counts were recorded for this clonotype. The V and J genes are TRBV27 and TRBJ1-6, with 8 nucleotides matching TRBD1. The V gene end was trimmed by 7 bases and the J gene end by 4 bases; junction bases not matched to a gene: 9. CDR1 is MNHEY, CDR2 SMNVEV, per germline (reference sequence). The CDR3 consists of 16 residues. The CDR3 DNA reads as TGTGCCAGCACTACATTAGACAGGGGTTATAATTCACCCCTCCACTTT. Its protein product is CASTTLDRGYNSPLHF.

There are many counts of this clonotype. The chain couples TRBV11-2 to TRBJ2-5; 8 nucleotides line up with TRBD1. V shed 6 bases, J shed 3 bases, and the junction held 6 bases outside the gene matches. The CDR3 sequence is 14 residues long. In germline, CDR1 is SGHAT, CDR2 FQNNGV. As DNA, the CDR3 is TGTGCCAGCAGTCAGGGGGCTTTAGAAGAGACCCAGTACTTC. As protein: CASSQGALEETQYF.

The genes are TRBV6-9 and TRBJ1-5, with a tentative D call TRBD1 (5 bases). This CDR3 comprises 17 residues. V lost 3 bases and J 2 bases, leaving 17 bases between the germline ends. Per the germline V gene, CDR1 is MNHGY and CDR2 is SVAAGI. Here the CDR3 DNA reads TGTGCCAGCAGTTACGCCACGACAGATTGGGGCAATCAGCCCCAGCATTTT. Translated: CASSYATTDWGNQPQHF.

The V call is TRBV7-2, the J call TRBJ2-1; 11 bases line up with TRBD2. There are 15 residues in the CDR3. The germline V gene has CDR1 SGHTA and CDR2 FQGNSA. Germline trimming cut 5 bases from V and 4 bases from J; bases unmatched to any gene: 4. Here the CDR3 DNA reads TGTGCCAGCAGCCCCCCTAGCGGGAGGTACAATGAGCAGTTCTTC. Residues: CASSPPSGRYNEQFF.

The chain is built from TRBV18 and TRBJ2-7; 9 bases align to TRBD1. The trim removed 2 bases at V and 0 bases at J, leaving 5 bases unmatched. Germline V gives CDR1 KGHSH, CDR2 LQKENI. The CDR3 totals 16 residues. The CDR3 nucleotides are TGTGCCAGCTCACCAGTGGGGACAGGGTTCTCCTACGAGCAGTACTTC. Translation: CASSPVGTGFSYEQYF.

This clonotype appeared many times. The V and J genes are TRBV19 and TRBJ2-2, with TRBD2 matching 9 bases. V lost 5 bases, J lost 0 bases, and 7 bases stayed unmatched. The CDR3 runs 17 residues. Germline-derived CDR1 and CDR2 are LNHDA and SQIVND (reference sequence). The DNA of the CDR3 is TGTGCCAGTAGTTTGGCGGCGGGAGGGGCGAACACCGGGGAGCTGTTTTTT. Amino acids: CASSLAAGGANTGELFF.

The DNA for the CDR3 is TGCGCCAGCAGCCGAACAGGGAGTCGTGGCACAGATACGCAGTATTTT. Its protein product is CASSRTGSRGTDTQYF. V and J are TRBV4-1 and TRBJ2-3, with a weak D call TRBD1 (6 bases). Germline CDR1 reads MGHRA; CDR2 reads YSYEKL. V lost 4 bases to trimming and J lost 1 base, with 15 bases between them. The length of the CDR3 is 16 residues.

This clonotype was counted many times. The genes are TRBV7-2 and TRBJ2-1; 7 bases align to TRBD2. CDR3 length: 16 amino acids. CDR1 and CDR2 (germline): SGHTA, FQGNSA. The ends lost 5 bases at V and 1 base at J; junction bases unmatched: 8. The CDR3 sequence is CASSPGGGGSYNEQFF. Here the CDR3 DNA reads TGTGCCAGCAGCCCTGGGGGGGGAGGGTCCTACAATGAGCAGTTCTTC.